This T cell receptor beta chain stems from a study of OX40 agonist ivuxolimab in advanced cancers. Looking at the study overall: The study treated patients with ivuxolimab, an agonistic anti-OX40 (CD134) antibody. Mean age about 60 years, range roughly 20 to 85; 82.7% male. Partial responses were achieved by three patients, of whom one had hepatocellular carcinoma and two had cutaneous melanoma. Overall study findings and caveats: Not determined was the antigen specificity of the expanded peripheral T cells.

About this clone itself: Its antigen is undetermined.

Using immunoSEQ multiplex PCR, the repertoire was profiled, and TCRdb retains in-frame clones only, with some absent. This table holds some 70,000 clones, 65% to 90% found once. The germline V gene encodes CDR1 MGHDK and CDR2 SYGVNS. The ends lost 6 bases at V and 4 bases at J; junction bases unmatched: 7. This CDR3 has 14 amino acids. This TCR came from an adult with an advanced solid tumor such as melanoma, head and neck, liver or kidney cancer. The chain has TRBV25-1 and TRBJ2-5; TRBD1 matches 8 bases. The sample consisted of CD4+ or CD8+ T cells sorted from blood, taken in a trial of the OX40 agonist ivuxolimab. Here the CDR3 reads CASSALTGVETQYF. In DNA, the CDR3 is TGTGCCAGCAGCGCCCTGACAGGGGTAGAGACCCAGTACTTC.